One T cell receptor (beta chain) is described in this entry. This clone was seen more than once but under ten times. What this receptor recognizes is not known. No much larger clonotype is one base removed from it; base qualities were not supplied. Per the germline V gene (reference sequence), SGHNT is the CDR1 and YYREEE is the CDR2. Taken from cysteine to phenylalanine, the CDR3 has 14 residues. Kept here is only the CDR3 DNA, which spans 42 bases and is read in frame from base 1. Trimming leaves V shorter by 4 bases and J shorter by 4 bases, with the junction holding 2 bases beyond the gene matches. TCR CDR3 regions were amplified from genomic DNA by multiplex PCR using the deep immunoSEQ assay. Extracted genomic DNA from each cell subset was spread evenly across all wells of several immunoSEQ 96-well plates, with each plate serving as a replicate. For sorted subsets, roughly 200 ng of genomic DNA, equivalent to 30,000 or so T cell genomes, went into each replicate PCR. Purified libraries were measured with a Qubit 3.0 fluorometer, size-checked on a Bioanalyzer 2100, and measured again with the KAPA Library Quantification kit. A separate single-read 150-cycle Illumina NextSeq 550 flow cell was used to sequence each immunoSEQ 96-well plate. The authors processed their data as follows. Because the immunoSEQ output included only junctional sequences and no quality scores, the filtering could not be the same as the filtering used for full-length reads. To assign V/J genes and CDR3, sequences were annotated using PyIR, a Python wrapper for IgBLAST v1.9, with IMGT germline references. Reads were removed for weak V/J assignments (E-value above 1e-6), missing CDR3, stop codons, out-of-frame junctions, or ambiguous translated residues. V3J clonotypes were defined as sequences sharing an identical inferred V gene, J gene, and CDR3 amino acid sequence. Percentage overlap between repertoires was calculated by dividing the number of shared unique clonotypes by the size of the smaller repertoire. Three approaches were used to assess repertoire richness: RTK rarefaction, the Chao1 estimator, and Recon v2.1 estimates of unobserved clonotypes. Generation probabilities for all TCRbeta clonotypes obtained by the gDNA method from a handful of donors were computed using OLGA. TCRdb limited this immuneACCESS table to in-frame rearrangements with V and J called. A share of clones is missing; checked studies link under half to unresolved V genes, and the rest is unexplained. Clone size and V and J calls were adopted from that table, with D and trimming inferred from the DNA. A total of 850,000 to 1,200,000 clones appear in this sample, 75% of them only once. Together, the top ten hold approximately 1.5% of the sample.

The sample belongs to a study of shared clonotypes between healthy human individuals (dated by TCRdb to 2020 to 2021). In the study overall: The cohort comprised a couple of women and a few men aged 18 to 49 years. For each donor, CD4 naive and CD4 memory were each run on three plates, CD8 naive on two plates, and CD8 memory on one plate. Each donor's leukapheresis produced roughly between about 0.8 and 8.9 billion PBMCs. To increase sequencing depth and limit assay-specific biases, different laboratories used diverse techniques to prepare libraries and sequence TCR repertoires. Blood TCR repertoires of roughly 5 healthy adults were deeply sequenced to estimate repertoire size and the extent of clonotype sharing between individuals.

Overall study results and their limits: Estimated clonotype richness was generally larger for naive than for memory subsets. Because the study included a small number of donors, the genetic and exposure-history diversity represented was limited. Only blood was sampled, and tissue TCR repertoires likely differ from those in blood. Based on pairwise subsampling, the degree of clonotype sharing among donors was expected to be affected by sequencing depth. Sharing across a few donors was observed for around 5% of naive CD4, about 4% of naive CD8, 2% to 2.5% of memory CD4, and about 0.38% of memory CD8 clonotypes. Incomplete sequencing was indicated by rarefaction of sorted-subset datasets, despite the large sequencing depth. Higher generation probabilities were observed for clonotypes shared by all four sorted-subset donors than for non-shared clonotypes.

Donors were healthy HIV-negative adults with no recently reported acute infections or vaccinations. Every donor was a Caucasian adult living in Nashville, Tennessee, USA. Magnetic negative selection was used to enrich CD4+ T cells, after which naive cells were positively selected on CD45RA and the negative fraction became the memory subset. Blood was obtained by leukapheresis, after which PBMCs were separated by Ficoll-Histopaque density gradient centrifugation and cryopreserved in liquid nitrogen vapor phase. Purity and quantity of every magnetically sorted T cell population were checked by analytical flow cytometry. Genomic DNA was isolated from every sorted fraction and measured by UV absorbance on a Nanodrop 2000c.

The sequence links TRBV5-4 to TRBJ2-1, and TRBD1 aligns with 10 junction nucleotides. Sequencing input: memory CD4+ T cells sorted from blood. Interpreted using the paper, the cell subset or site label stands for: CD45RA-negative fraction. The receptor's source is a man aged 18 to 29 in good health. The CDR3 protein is CASSLGQGYNEQFF. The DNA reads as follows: TGTGCCAGCAGCCTGGGACAGGGGTACAATGAGCAGTTCTTC.